This T cell receptor (beta chain) was observed in a study of early stage breast cancer tumors. At the level of the study: Invasive lobular carcinomas made up about 35% of the 12 ER+/PR+/HER2- tumors.

With 4 bases removed from V and 0 bases from J, the gap between germline ends came to 19 bases. The CDR3 is made up of 18 amino acids. From germline, CDR1 is LNHDA and CDR2 SQIVND (reference sequence). Study results and caveats: Comparing each tissue with blood distinguished tumor from normal in most of the 16 patients. Commonly generated sequences made up most enriched TCRB sequences shared between patients.

In the case of this clone: Its specificity is unknown.

TCRdb's copy holds only in-frame clones and misses some; the assay was immunoSEQ multiplex PCR. The sample includes about 63,000 clones, more than 60% seen only once; the top ten take 3.4%. The chain recombines TRBV19 with TRBJ1-5; TRBD1 is a possible D gene (5 bases). The sequence was obtained from a person aged 25 to 40 with breast cancer. The source material was blood. The CDR3 protein is CASSTRGQSAYSNQPQHF. The CDR3 bases are TGTGCCAGTAGTACCCGGGGCCAGTCGGCGTATAGCAATCAGCCCCAGCATTTT.